A selection of T cell receptor beta chains follows, all from one sample in a study of vaccination and CD4 T cells after COVID-19. MiXCR was run by TCRdb on the PCR reads, yielding one entry per CDR3 protein. Of about 15,000 distinct CDR3 sequences listed, more than 35% are singletons. The antigens these receptors bind are not known. The source material was CD4+ T cells from blood, cultured in vitro, sampled before SARS-CoV-2 vaccination. The source is a human donor who had recovered from COVID-19. The CDR3 runs from the conserved cysteine through the conserved F or W. A D gene is named only where the DNA matches it firmly. Clone size appears in some rows only: once, few, many, or a class for an expanded clone.

size	V	D	J	DNA	CDR3
NA	TRBV7-8	TRBD2	TRBJ2-7	TGTGCCAGCAGCTTAGAATGGGAACTAGCGGTCTCCTACGAGCAGTACTTC	CASSLEWELAVSYEQYF
NA	TRBV2	TRBD2	TRBJ2-4	TGTGCCAGCAGGGACCCGGCGGGACTAGCGGGAGTACGTAACATTCAGTACTTC	CASRDPAGLAGVRNIQYF
NA	TRBV7-9	TRBD1	TRBJ1-1	TGTGCCAGCAGCTTAGGACAGGGGGACACTGAAGCTTTCTTT	CASSLGQGDTEAFF
few	TRBV21-1	NA	TRBJ1-1	TGTGCCAGCAGCAGTGCCCACAGGCCGAACACTGAAGCTTTCTTT	CASSSAHRPNTEAFF
NA	TRBV28	NA	TRBJ1-2	TGTGCCAGCAGTTCCCCATCCACGGAAGTTGGCTATGGCTACACCTTC	CASSSPSTEVGYGYTF
few	TRBV27	NA	TRBJ1-2	TGTGCCAGCGGGACGACCCACTATGGCTACACCTTC	CASGTTHYGYTF
once	TRBV6-2/TRBV6-3	TRBD1	TRBJ1-6	TGTGCCAGCAGTTACCCCGGGACAGGGGCTTCTTGGAATAATTCACCCCTCCACTTT	CASSYPGTGASWNNSPLHF
NA	TRBV7-9	NA	TRBJ2-2	TGTGCCAGCAGCTTCGCCCGAATAGGGGAGCTGTTTTTT	CASSFARIGELFF
NA	TRBV23-1	NA	TRBJ1-1	TGCGCCAGCAGTCAAACACTCGGGGGAATGCGAGGGAACACTGAAGCTTTCTTT	CASSQTLGGMRGNTEAFF
NA	TRBV27	TRBD1	TRBJ2-7	TGTGCCAGCAGTTTATCCCTCACAGGGGGCTACGAGCAGTACTTC	CASSLSLTGGYEQYF
NA	TRBV4-3	TRBD2	TRBJ2-4	TGCGCCAGCAGCCCCCCAGCGGGAGGTTCAAACATTCAGTACTTC	CASSPPAGGSNIQYF
NA	TRBV2	NA	TRBJ2-5	TGTGCCAGCAGGGCGGACAGTGAAGAGACCCAGTACTTC	CASRADSEETQYF
NA	TRBV7-9	NA	TRBJ2-3	TGTGCCAGCAGCCCTGGCGAATCCAGCACAGATACGCAGTATTTT	CASSPGESSTDTQYF
NA	TRBV27	NA	TRBJ2-4	TGTGCCAGCAGCAACGACTTGGCCAAAAACATTCAGTACTTC	CASSNDLAKNIQYF
NA	TRBV19	TRBD1	TRBJ1-2	TGTGCCAGTAGGCCTCTGACAGGGGGCCATAACTATGGCTACACCTTC	CASRPLTGGHNYGYTF
NA	TRBV14	NA	TRBJ2-7	TGTGCCAGCAGCCAAGAGGGGAGGACCACCTACGAGCAGTACTTC	CASSQEGRTTYEQYF
NA	TRBV7-6	NA	TRBJ2-1	TGTGCCAGCAGCCCCCGATTTACGGCATCCTACAATGAGCAGTTCTTC	CASSPRFTASYNEQFF
few	TRBV11-3	NA	TRBJ1-6	TGTGCCAGCAGCTCGGCAGGGCCCAATTCACCCCTCCACTTT	CASSSAGPNSPLHF